Listed here are 22 T cell receptor beta chains from one sample, sequenced in a study of shared clonotypes between healthy human individuals. Some clones are missing from TCRdb's copy, which holds only in-frame ones; the method was immunoSEQ multiplex PCR. In the table there are about 1.4 million clones, roughly 95% of which are singletons. Sequenced input: naive CD4+ T cells sorted from blood. The subset was: CD45RA+ positively selected. The receptor set was obtained from a man in his thirties or forties in good health.

The rearrangement uses TRBV4-3 and TRBJ2-2; D is undetermined. The CDR3 has 15 residues. Germline V gene data show CDR1 as LGHNA and CDR2 as YSLEER. Trimming left V 2 bases short and J 4 bases short, with 11 bases between. The CDR3 bases are TGCGCCAGCAGCCAATCGAGTGCGCCCACCGGGGAGCTGTTTTTT. This translates into CASSQSSAPTGELFF.

The chain carries TRBV5-1 and TRBJ2-7; a possible D gene is TRBD1 (5 bases). The V end was cut by 3 bases, the J end by 2 bases, with 15 bases between. The CDR3 contains 15 residues. CDR1 is SGHRS and CDR2 is YFSETQ in the germline V gene. Here the CDR3 DNA reads TGCGCCAGCAGCTCCCGCGCCAAGGACACCTACGAGCAGTACTTC. Its translation: CASSSRAKDTYEQYF. Together with reference TRBV5-1 and TRBJ2-7, the CDR3 gives the full variable domain: KAGVTQTPRYLIKTRGQQVTLSCSPISGHRSVSWYQQTPGQGLQFLFEYFSETQRNKGNFPGRFSGRQFSNSRSEMNVSTLELGDSALYLCASSSRAKDTYEQYFGPGTRLTVT.

The genes are TRBV7-7 and TRBJ2-2, with 7 bases aligning to TRBD1. Germline V gene lookup returns CDR1 SSHAT and CDR2 FNYEAQ (reference sequence). Unmatched junction bases numbered 5, after V lost 0 bases and J lost 7 bases. This CDR3 spans 15 amino acids. This chain's CDR3 is CASSLAGGASGELFF. In DNA, the CDR3 is TGTGCCAGCAGCTTAGCAGGGGGCGCGAGCGGGGAGCTGTTTTTT.

This chain connects TRBV7-3 to TRBJ2-1, with TRBD2 matching 13 bases. Germline V lookup: CDR1 SGHTA, CDR2 FQGTGA. V gave up 4 bases and J gave up 5 bases; unmatched junction bases: 2. The CDR3 totals 15 residues. This chain's CDR3 is CASSYGLAGDNEQFF. CDR3 coding DNA: TGTGCCAGCAGCTACGGACTAGCGGGAGACAATGAGCAGTTCTTC.

To note about this clone: The same CDR3 arises from other DNA sequences in this sample as well. The rearrangement links TRBV9 to TRBJ2-7; 7 positions agree with TRBD2. This CDR3 is built from 14 residues. V shed 0 bases and J 4 bases; nucleotides not matched to a gene: 4. Germline CDR1 is SGDLS and CDR2 is YYNGEE. The CDR3 is CASSVGLASYEQYF. The CDR3 bases are TGTGCCAGCAGCGTAGGACTAGCCAGTTACGAGCAGTACTTC.

V usage is TRBV5-6 and J usage is TRBJ2-5, with TRBD1 matching over 12 bases. The CDR3 totals 16 residues. Trimming cost V 6 bases and J 4 bases; bases outside gene matches: 10. Germline V lookup: CDR1 SGHDT, CDR2 YYEEEE. The CDR3 nucleotides read TGTGCCAGCAACTCCTTCGGGACAGGGGGCGCAGAGACCCAGTACTTC. Its protein is CASNSFGTGGAETQYF.

Worth noting for this clone: This CDR3 is also generated by other DNA sequences in the sample. The chain carries TRBV9 and TRBJ2-7, with 12 bases aligning to TRBD2. Germline V gene lookup returns CDR1 SGDLS and CDR2 YYNGEE. CDR3 length: 16 residues. V lost 0 bases and J lost 2; bases outside the gene matches: 3. The CDR3 protein is CASSVGLAGDPYEQYF. The CDR3 nucleotides are TGTGCCAGCAGCGTAGGACTAGCGGGAGATCCCTACGAGCAGTACTTC.

The chain carries TRBV7-9 and TRBJ1-5; D not certain. V dropped 1 base and J dropped 5 bases, with 12 bases sitting between them. The CDR3 contains 15 residues. Germline values: CDR1 SEHNR, CDR2 FQNEAQ (reference sequence). CDR3 sequence reads: CASSLGTEWYQPQHF. CDR3 in DNA: TGTGCCAGCAGCTTAGGCACGGAGTGGTATCAGCCCCAGCATTTT.

This clone was recorded a few times. This chain uses TRBV2 with TRBJ1-1, with D unresolved. The CDR3 consists of 13 residues. V gave up 10 bases and J gave up 10 bases, with 22 bases separating them. Germline V gene data show CDR1 as SNHLY and CDR2 as FYNNEI. The CDR3 DNA sequence: TGTGCCACTCCCCTCGGAGAAGCGGTGGTAGCTTTCTTT. Encoded protein: CATPLGEAVVAFF. The complete variable domain, with remaining parts taken from reference TRBV2 and TRBJ1-1, reads EPEVTQTPSHQVTQMGQEVILRCVPISNHLYFYWYRQILGQKVEFLVSFYNNEISEKSEIFDDQFSVERPDGSNFTLKIRSTKLEDSAMYFCATPLGEAVVAFFGQGTRLTVV.

In this sample, this clone turned up a few times. This sequence joins TRBV20-1 and TRBJ2-5; D is possibly TRBD1 or TRBD2 (6 bases each). V gave up 8 bases and J gave up 2 bases, with 9 bases separating them. The germline gives CDR1 DFQATT, CDR2 SNEGSKA (reference sequence). The CDR3 covers 11 residues. The CDR3 region is CSQGRQETQYF. For the CDR3, the DNA is TGCAGTCAGGGGAGGCAAGAGACCCAGTACTTC.

This chain connects TRBV9 to TRBJ2-3, with 8 positions matching TRBD2. Trimming cost V 4 bases and J 7 bases; bases outside gene matches: 11. Germline CDR1 SGDLS, CDR2 YYNGEE. This CDR3 comprises 15 residues. CDR3 nucleotides: TGTGCCAGCAGCCCCCGGCTAGCGGGTGAGAATACGCAGTATTTT. Translated: CASSPRLAGENTQYF.

About this clone itself: Additional DNA sequences in this sample encode the identical CDR3. The chain has TRBV19 and TRBJ2-7; no clear D. The germline V gene has CDR1 LNHDA and CDR2 SQIVND (reference sequence). With 6 bases removed from V and 0 bases from J, the gap between germline ends came to 6 bases. This CDR3 spans 12 amino acids. The CDR3 DNA sequence: TGTGCCAGTAGCGCTAGCTCCTACGAGCAGTACTTC. Translated: CASSASSYEQYF.

The DNA of the CDR3 is TGTGCCAGCAGTTCTTTACAGGGCCCACTCTCCTACAATGAGCAGTTCTTC. Translation: CASSSLQGPLSYNEQFF. This chain connects TRBV28 to TRBJ2-1; D may be TRBD1 (6 bases). Germline V gene sequence: CDR1 MDHEN, CDR2 SYDVKM. The CDR3 consists of 17 residues. V dropped 4 bases and J dropped 0 bases, with 16 bases sitting between them.

This rearrangement joins TRBV19 to TRBJ2-3; 8 nucleotides line up with TRBD1. The V and J ends lost 11 bases and 4 bases, in that order; junction bases with no gene match: 11. Germline V CDR1 and CDR2: LNHDA, SQIVND (reference sequence). The CDR3 has 14 amino acids. Here the CDR3 DNA reads TGTGCCTGCCCTGACAGGGGTTCTTCAGATACGCAGTATTTT. Translation gives CACPDRGSSDTQYF.

The count of this clone is one. The gene calls are TRBV7-9 and TRBJ2-5; the D is unclear. V lost 1 base to trimming and J lost 6 bases, with 9 bases between them. From germline, CDR1 is SEHNR and CDR2 FQNEAQ (reference sequence). CDR3 length: 13 amino acids. The CDR3 loop is CASSLVQRKTQYF. CDR3 nucleotide sequence: TGTGCCAGCAGCTTAGTACAGAGAAAGACCCAGTACTTC.

The rearrangement links TRBV9 to TRBJ2-4, with unresolved D. Germline V gives CDR1 SGDLS, CDR2 YYNGEE. The CDR3 has 14 amino acids. V was shortened by 1 base and J by 8 bases, with 13 bases between the two germline ends. CDR3 loop: CASSVSYGFYIQYF. In DNA, the CDR3 is TGTGCCAGCAGCGTAAGCTATGGGTTTTACATTCAGTACTTC.

The chain employs TRBV5-1 and TRBJ1-2, with no clear D. CDR1 and CDR2 from the germline V gene are SGHRS and YFSETQ. The CDR3 has 14 residues. V lost 3 bases, J lost 2 bases, and 11 bases lay in between. CDR3 DNA sequence: TGCGCCAGCAGCTACCGGACGGCGAACTATGGCTACACCTTC. It codes for CASSYRTANYGYTF.

The rearrangement links TRBV4-1 to TRBJ1-2, with 8 bases identical to TRBD1. Germline CDR1 reads MGHRA; CDR2 reads YSYEKL. This CDR3 comprises 14 residues. The junction had 1 base not matched to a gene; V was cut back by 0 bases and J by 4 bases. The CDR3 DNA sequence: TGCGCCAGCAGCCAAGAAACAGGGGGCTATGGCTACACCTTC. Protein product: CASSQETGGYGYTF.

In nucleotides, the CDR3 is TGTGCCAGTAATTCTGGGGCCACCACAGATACGCAGTATTTT. This codes for CASNSGATTDTQYF. The chain employs TRBV19 and TRBJ2-3; the D gene is possibly TRBD1 (5 bases). Trimming shortened V by 7 bases and J by 2 bases, and 13 bases separated the two germline ends. Germline-derived CDR1 and CDR2 are LNHDA and SQIVND (reference sequence). The CDR3 sequence is 14 residues long.

The V and J genes are TRBV27 and TRBJ2-3; 9 nucleotides match TRBD2. V was pared by 5 bases and J by 0 bases, with 15 bases of the junction left unmatched. The CDR3 contains 19 residues. Germline CDR1 is MNHEY and CDR2 is SMNVEV (reference sequence). DNA for the CDR3: TGTGCCAGCAGTCCATCGGGACTAGCAACAACTGCTAGCACAGATACGCAGTATTTT. Translation: CASSPSGLATTASTDTQYF.

The rearrangement joins TRBV27 to TRBJ2-5; the match to TRBD2 covers 8 bases. Germline lookup yields CDR1 MNHEY and CDR2 SMNVEV (reference sequence). The J segment lost 5 bases and the V segment lost 5 bases, leaving 1 base of the junction unmatched. CDR3 length: 12 residues. CDR3 protein: CASSGGGETQYF. The CDR3, as DNA: TGTGCCAGCAGTGGCGGGGGGGAGACCCAGTACTTC.

This chain joins TRBV9 and TRBJ2-1; TRBD2 aligns across 14 bases. The CDR3 totals 20 residues. After removal of 3 bases from V and 6 bases from J, the junction contained 17 bases not matched to a gene. Germline CDR1 is SGDLS and CDR2 is YYNGEE. CDR3 protein: CASSEAPGLAGALVVNEQFF. The CDR3 DNA follows: TGTGCCAGCAGCGAAGCCCCGGGACTAGCGGGAGCCCTGGTCGTCAATGAGCAGTTCTTC.